These 27 T cell receptor beta chains were sequenced from one sample in a study of identical twins. In TCRdb, the 5' RACE reads were re-called with MiXCR into one record per CDR3 protein. The sample includes hundreds of thousands of distinct CDR3 sequences, under 9% of them seen just once. The sample was also linked to a second study, of yellow fever vaccine responses in identical twins.

Material: PBMCs. These receptors originate from a woman under 30 in good health.

The V gene is TRBV6-6, the J gene TRBJ2-3; a possible D gene is TRBD2 (7 bases). CDR3 size: 13 residues. Germline assignment: CDR1 MNHNY and CDR2 SVGAGI (reference sequence). The CDR3 region has the DNA TGTTCGTTGGCAAGGGGGGGAACAGATACGCAGTATTTT. This gives the protein CSLARGGTDTQYF.

The chain joins TRBV5-6 to TRBJ1-2; D gene ambiguous. Germline CDR1 SGHDT, CDR2 YYEEEE. The V end was cut by 4 bases, the J end by 4 bases, with 17 bases between. This CDR3 is 15 amino acids long. The chain's CDR3 is CASSLVSGSSYGYTF. DNA of the CDR3: TGTGCCAGCAGCCTTGTATCGGGGTCGAGCTATGGCTACACCTTC.

This clonotype was detected ten times or more. CDR3 region: CASSGGGSPYEQYF. The CDR3 DNA reads TGTGCCAGCAGTGGGGGGGGCTCTCCGTACGAGCAGTACTTC. The rearrangement uses TRBV2 and TRBJ2-7; D is possibly TRBD2 (7 bases). V lost 4 bases to trimming and J lost 4 bases, with 14 bases between them. Germline values: CDR1 SNHLY, CDR2 FYNNEI. CDR3 length: 14 residues.

This clonotype was seen a few times. The genes are TRBV29-1 and TRBJ2-3, with 9 bases lining up with TRBD1. The CDR3 contains 18 residues. The V segment lost 1 base and the J segment 3 bases; nucleotides outside the gene matches: 14. Per the germline V gene, CDR1 is SQVTM and CDR2 is ANQGSEA. CDR3 residues: CSVEVGVGTGSQTDTQYF. The CDR3 DNA reads as TGCAGCGTTGAAGTGGGCGTCGGGACAGGGAGTCAAACAGATACGCAGTATTTT.

This clonotype has ten or more counts. The chain couples TRBV10-3 to TRBJ2-3, with unresolved D. V dropped 6 bases and J dropped 2 bases, with 6 bases sitting between them. CDR1 ENHRY and CDR2 SYGVKD come from the germline V gene. The CDR3 spans 12 residues. CDR3 nucleotide sequence: TGTGCCATCAGAGAATTCACAGATACGCAGTATTTT. This translates into CAIREFTDTQYF.

Many counts were recorded for this clonotype. This chain joins TRBV6-2 or TRBV6-3 and TRBJ2-7; weak D call: TRBD2 (6 bases). The V end lost 2 bases, the J end lost 3 bases, and 14 bases lay between the germline ends. The CDR3 extends over 15 amino acids. Germline loops: CDR1 MNHEY, CDR2 SVGEGT. Here the CDR3 DNA reads TGTGCCAGCAGTTACGTGTCGCGGAGGGACTACGAGCAGTACTTC. Encoded protein: CASSYVSRRDYEQYF.

This clonotype appeared a few times. The CDR3 here is CASSPPASGSNEQFF. CDR3 sequence (DNA): TGTGCCAGCTCACCACCGGCTAGCGGGAGCAATGAGCAGTTCTTC. The V and J genes are TRBV18 and TRBJ2-1, with 10 bases fitting TRBD2. Losses at the gene ends were 0 bases for V and 6 bases for J; bases not matched to a gene: 2. The CDR3 has 15 residues. CDR1 and CDR2 from the germline V gene are KGHSH and LQKENI.

This clonotype turned up a few times. Mismatch with germline at one junction end may stem from a read error. This sequence joins TRBV20-1 and TRBJ2-4; no firm D call. CDR3 length: 14 residues. From germline, CDR1 is DFQATT and CDR2 SNEGSKA (reference sequence). CDR3 nucleotide sequence: TGCAGTGCTATTCCTGCCGGAGCCCAAAACATTCAGTACTTC. Protein product: CSAIPAGAQNIQYF.

Only a few counts were recorded for this clonotype. The CDR3 here is CSAGRGGTEAFF. The CDR3 bases are TGCAGTGCGGGACGGGGCGGGACTGAAGCTTTCTTT. The V call is TRBV20-1, the J call TRBJ1-1, with D possibly TRBD1 on 5 matching bases. This CDR3 is built from 12 residues. Looked up from germline, CDR1 is DFQATT and CDR2 is SNEGSKA (reference sequence). The ends were cut back, 6 bases at V and 5 bases at J, with 13 bases in the middle.

This clonotype has only a few counts. The chain joins TRBV20-1 to TRBJ2-7; unclear D gene. This CDR3 has 15 amino acids. Germline V gives CDR1 DFQATT, CDR2 SNEGSKA (reference sequence). The CDR3 bases are TGCAGCGCCCAAATACGACTCAACCCGTCCTACGAGCAGTACTTC. Translation: CSAQIRLNPSYEQYF.

This clonotype was observed a few times. The chain has TRBV19 and TRBJ1-1, with TRBD1 matching 7 bases. Germline lookup yields CDR1 LNHDA and CDR2 SQIVND (reference sequence). V shed 7 bases and J 3 bases; nucleotides not matched to a gene: 8. The length of the CDR3 is 14 residues. CDR3 nucleotide sequence: TGTGCCAGTAATAACCGACAGGGCTACACTGAAGCTTTCTTT. Translated, it gives CASNNRQGYTEAFF.

DNA of the CDR3: TGTGCCAGCAGCTCGTCAGACAGGCGGAACACTGAAGCTTTCTTT. Amino acid sequence: CASSSSDRRNTEAFF. The V gene is TRBV7-9, the J gene TRBJ1-1; tentative D call: TRBD1 (6 bases). The CDR3 sequence is 15 residues long. Trimming removed 4 bases from V and 1 base from J, with 13 bases in between. CDR1 SEHNR and CDR2 FQNEAQ come from the germline V gene (reference sequence).

This clonotype came up many times. This rearrangement joins TRBV2 to TRBJ2-2; D may correspond to TRBD1 or TRBD2 (6 bases each). The CDR3 extends over 15 amino acids. Germline V lookup: CDR1 SNHLY, CDR2 FYNNEI. The V gene lost 7 bases and the J gene lost 0 bases, with 12 bases spanning the gap. As DNA, the CDR3 is TGTGCCAGCAAGCCGGGGGCCACGAACACCGGGGAGCTGTTTTTT. Amino acid sequence: CASKPGATNTGELFF.

The CDR3 bases are TGCAGCGTCGGTGTCGGGTGGGGGGCACAAGAGACCCAGTACTTC. Residues: CSVGVGWGAQETQYF. The chain is built from TRBV29-1 and TRBJ2-5; TRBD1 or TRBD2 may be the D gene (6 bases each). V was pared by 6 bases and J by 2 bases, with 19 bases between. Per germline, CDR1 SQVTM and CDR2 ANQGSEA. The CDR3 covers 15 residues. Looking up the rest from reference TRBV29-1 and TRBJ2-5 gives the full variable domain: SAVISQKPSRDICQRGTSLTIQCQVDSQVTMMFWYRQQPGQSLTLIATANQGSEATYESGFVIDKFPISRPNLTFSTLTVSNMSPEDSSIYLCSVGVGWGAQETQYFGPGTRLLVL.

The genes are TRBV2 and TRBJ1-5; D may be TRBD1 (5 bases). V lost 1 base and J lost 4, with 8 bases in between. This CDR3 region has 14 residues. Germline V CDR1 and CDR2: SNHLY, FYNNEI. DNA for the CDR3: TGTGCCAGCAGTGAAGGGGGCCGAAATCAGCCCCAGCATTTT. This translates into CASSEGGRNQPQHF.

The rearrangement uses TRBV3-1 and TRBJ2-1; D ambiguous. Germline V gives CDR1 LGHDT, CDR2 YNNKEL (reference sequence). The CDR3 runs to 10 residues. CDR3 bases: TGTTCTTCGGGTGCGGATGAGCAGTTCTTC. Residues: CSSGADEQFF.

The chain is built from TRBV27 and TRBJ2-2, with 9 bases aligning to TRBD1. Per germline, CDR1 MNHEY and CDR2 SMNVEV (reference sequence). V lost 3 bases, J lost 4 bases, and 6 bases stayed unmatched. The CDR3 runs to 16 residues. CDR3 sequence reads: CASSFWDREPTGELFF. CDR3 DNA sequence: TGTGCCAGCAGTTTCTGGGACAGGGAACCCACCGGGGAGCTGTTTTTT.

This clonotype was observed at least ten times. J is TRBJ2-2 and V is TRBV5-1; D unresolved. Germline V gives CDR1 SGHRS, CDR2 YFSETQ. The CDR3 totals 15 residues. V lost 2 bases to trimming and J lost 6 bases, with 14 bases between them. CDR3 nucleotide sequence: TGCGCCAGCAGCTTTGTCACAGCTCCGGCCGGGGAGCTGTTTTTT. Translation: CASSFVTAPAGELFF.

This clonotype was seen more than once but under ten times. The rearrangement links TRBV7-3 to TRBJ2-2; the match to TRBD1 covers 9 bases. The V gene's germline CDR1 is SGHTA and CDR2 FQGTGA. The CDR3 runs to 16 residues. Germline trimming cut 5 bases from V and 5 bases from J; bases unmatched to any gene: 9. The CDR3 sequence: CASSVLQGAGTGELFF. The CDR3 DNA follows: TGTGCCAGCAGCGTTCTACAGGGGGCTGGAACCGGGGAGCTGTTTTTT.

This clonotype was found a few times. This chain uses TRBV30 with TRBJ2-1; D may correspond to TRBD1 or TRBD2 (6 bases each). Trimming removed 4 bases from V and 6 bases from J, with 16 bases in between. Per the germline V gene, CDR1 is GTSNPN and CDR2 is SVGIG (reference sequence). CDR3 length: 14 amino acids. The CDR3 loop reads CAWTKPGAGNEQFF. The CDR3, as DNA: TGTGCCTGGACCAAACCGGGGGCGGGCAATGAGCAGTTCTTC.

The sample holds many counts of this clonotype. The chain links TRBV5-1 to TRBJ2-5; D may be TRBD2 (6 bases). CDR3 length: 14 amino acids. The ends were cut back, 4 bases at V and 1 base at J, with 11 bases in the middle. Per germline, CDR1 SGHRS and CDR2 YFSETQ. The CDR3 here is CASSPTSPQETQYF. In DNA form, the CDR3 reads TGCGCCAGCAGCCCGACTAGTCCCCAAGAGACCCAGTACTTC.

This clonotype appeared many times. The chain joins TRBV7-9 to TRBJ1-2; no reliable D call. CDR3 length: 15 residues. Germline CDR1 and CDR2: SEHNR and FQNEAQ (reference sequence). Trimming cost V 5 bases and J 0 bases, with 13 bases left between them. CDR3 sequence: CASSKGGSANYGYTF. CDR3 in DNA: TGTGCCAGCAGCAAAGGAGGGTCAGCTAACTATGGCTACACCTTC. Drawing the rest from reference TRBV7-9 and TRBJ1-2, the complete variable domain is DTGVSQNPRHKITKRGQNVTFRCDPISEHNRLYWYRQTLGQGPEFLTYFQNEAQLEKSRLLSDRFSAERPKGSFSTLEIQRTEQGDSAMYLCASSKGGSANYGYTFGSGTRLTVV.

The chain combines TRBV6-5 with TRBJ2-5; unclear D gene. V lost 4 bases and J lost 3, with 12 bases in between. CDR1 MNHEY and CDR2 SVGAGI come from the germline V gene. There are 14 residues in the CDR3. The CDR3 protein is CASSLDHSEETQYF. CDR3 nucleotides: TGTGCCAGCAGTTTAGACCATTCGGAAGAGACCCAGTACTTC.

This clonotype was picked up many times. V and J are TRBV10-3 and TRBJ2-5; 8 bases are shared with TRBD2. From germline, CDR1 is ENHRY and CDR2 SYGVKD. This CDR3 has 14 residues. The junction had 6 bases not matched to a gene; V was cut back by 6 bases and J by 3 bases. CDR3 residues: CAIRSGTREETQYF. The CDR3 DNA is TGTGCCATCAGATCCGGGACTAGAGAAGAGACCCAGTACTTC.

V is TRBV6-2 or TRBV6-3 and J is TRBJ2-3; D perhaps matches TRBD2 (6 bases). This CDR3 has 12 amino acids. The V and J ends lost 8 bases and 6 bases respectively, with 12 bases between them. Germline V gene sequence: CDR1 MNHEY, CDR2 SVGEGT. The CDR3 is CASRAGRDTQYF. The CDR3 DNA sequence: TGTGCCAGCCGGGCGGGGAGGGATACGCAGTATTTT.

This clonotype was picked up a small number of times. Here the CDR3 DNA reads TGTGCCAGCAGCTTGGAGACTAGCAGGACAGATACGCAGTATTTT. Translating it yields CASSLETSRTDTQYF. The chain links TRBV5-4 to TRBJ2-3, with TRBD2 identical over 7 bases. The CDR3 runs 15 residues. The V gene's germline CDR1 is SGHNT and CDR2 YYREEE (reference sequence). The ends lost 0 bases at V and 3 bases at J; junction bases unmatched: 4. Using reference TRBV5-4 and TRBJ2-3 for the parts outside the CDR3, the full variable domain is ETGVTQSPTHLIKTRGQQVTLRCSSQSGHNTVSWYQQALGQGPQFIFQYYREEENGRGNFPPRFSGLQFPNYSSELNVNALELDDSALYLCASSLETSRTDTQYFGPGTRLTVL.

This clonotype was counted ten times or more. The chain combines TRBV6-5 with TRBJ1-1; D is unclear. CDR1 and CDR2 (germline): MNHEY, SVGAGI. The CDR3 is 15 residues long. V shed 0 bases and J shed 1 base, with 9 bases lying between them. In DNA form, the CDR3 reads TGTGCCAGCAGTTACTCAGTCCTACCGAACACTGAAGCTTTCTTT. This gives the protein CASSYSVLPNTEAFF.